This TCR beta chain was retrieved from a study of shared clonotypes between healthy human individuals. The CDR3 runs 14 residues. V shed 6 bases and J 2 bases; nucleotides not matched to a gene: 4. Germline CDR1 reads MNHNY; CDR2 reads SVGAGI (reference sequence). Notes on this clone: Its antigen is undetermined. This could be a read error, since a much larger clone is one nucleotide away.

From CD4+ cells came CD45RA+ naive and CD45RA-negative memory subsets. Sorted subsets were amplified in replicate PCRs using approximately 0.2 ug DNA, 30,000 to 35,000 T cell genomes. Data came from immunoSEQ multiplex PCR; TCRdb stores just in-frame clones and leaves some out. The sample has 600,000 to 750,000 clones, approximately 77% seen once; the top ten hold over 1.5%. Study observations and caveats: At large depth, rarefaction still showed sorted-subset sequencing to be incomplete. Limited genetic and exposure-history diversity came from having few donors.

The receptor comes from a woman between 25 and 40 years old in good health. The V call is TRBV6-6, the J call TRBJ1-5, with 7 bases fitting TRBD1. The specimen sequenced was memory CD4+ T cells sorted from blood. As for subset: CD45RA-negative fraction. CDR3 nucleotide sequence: TGTGCCAGCAGGACCGGGACAGGCAATCAGCCCCAGCATTTT. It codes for CASRTGTGNQPQHF.